The 10 T cell receptor beta chains reported below all come from one sample, sequenced in a study of vaccination and CD4 T cells after COVID-19. No antigens are known for them. As for treatment: roughly nine-day PBMC culture with coronavirus spike peptide pools or control peptides (ViraFEST assay). The Oncomine TCR Beta short-read assay was what sequenced the DNA obtained from cultured CD4+ T cells. From the PCR reads, TCRdb called clonotypes with MiXCR, one entry per CDR3 protein. The sample lists some 15,000 distinct CDR3 sequences; 56% were seen once. The sample comprised CD4+ T cells from blood, cultured in vitro. Receptors were obtained from a human donor who had recovered from COVID-19.

The chain uses TRBV11-3 and TRBJ2-3, with 11 nucleotides matching TRBD2. V lost 3 bases and J lost 5; bases outside the gene matches: 4. The CDR3 loop spans 15 amino acids. CDR1 SGHNT and CDR2 YENEEA come from the germline V gene. In DNA, the CDR3 is TGTGCCAGCAGCTTGTGGACTAGCGGGCGAGATACGCAGTATTTT. Translating it yields CASSLWTSGRDTQYF.

The chain uses TRBV6-5 and TRBJ2-2, with D maybe TRBD2 (6 bases). Germline V gene sequence: CDR1 MNHEY, CDR2 SVGAGI. The ends were cut back, 4 bases at V and 6 bases at J, with 18 bases in the middle. This CDR3 is 16 amino acids long. CDR3 DNA: TGTGCCAGCAGTTTGGCCCCGGGAGTAGGCGCCGGGGAGCTGTTTTTT. This sequence encodes CASSLAPGVGAGELFF.

The count of this clonotype is one. The rearrangement uses TRBV20-1 and TRBJ2-7; 9 bases agree with TRBD2. The CDR3 is 15 residues long. Germline CDR1 DFQATT, CDR2 SNEGSKA (reference sequence). V trimming: 5 bases; J trimming: 0 bases; junction bases outside the gene matches: 8. CDR3 amino acids: CSAPHSSGASYEQYF. The DNA of the CDR3 is TGCAGTGCTCCGCACTCTAGCGGGGCCTCCTACGAGCAGTACTTC.

This clonotype is medium-sized (0.01 to 0.1%) in the sample. This chain connects TRBV20-1 to TRBJ1-6; unclear D gene. Looked up from germline, CDR1 is DFQATT and CDR2 is SNEGSKA (reference sequence). The V and J ends lost 6 bases and 16 bases respectively, with 16 bases between them. The CDR3 contains 11 residues. The CDR3 region has the DNA TGCAGTGCCCATACACTTCGAGCGCTCCACTTT. Amino acid sequence: CSAHTLRALHF.

The genes are TRBV6-2 or TRBV6-3 and TRBJ1-1; no clear D gene. The CDR3 spans 14 residues. In germline, CDR1 is MNHEY, CDR2 SVGEGT. V was pared by 6 bases and J by 0 bases, with 11 bases between. Here the CDR3 reads CASSSQMMNTEAFF. The CDR3 DNA reads as TGTGCCAGCAGCTCACAGATGATGAACACTGAAGCTTTCTTT.

J is TRBJ2-5 and V is TRBV6-5; D is uncertain. Germline values: CDR1 MNHEY, CDR2 SVGAGI. The V end was cut by 2 bases, the J end by 5 bases, with 3 bases between. The CDR3 covers 11 residues. CDR3 in amino acids: CASSYGETQYF. The CDR3 DNA reads as TGTGCCAGCAGTTACGGGGAGACCCAGTACTTC.

In this sample, this clonotype turned up a few times. The chain links TRBV15 to TRBJ2-1, with D maybe TRBD2 (6 bases). Germline assignment: CDR1 LNHNV and CDR2 YYDKDF (reference sequence). Trimming took 3 bases from V and 5 from J, leaving 14 bases between them. The CDR3 length is 15 residues. CDR3 sequence: CATSSSSRGNNEQFF. The CDR3 nucleotides read TGTGCCACCAGCAGCTCCTCCCGGGGGAACAATGAGCAGTTCTTC.

This clonotype occurred once. The genes are TRBV20-1 and TRBJ2-3; 11 bases map to TRBD2. CDR3 length equals 15 residues. Per germline, CDR1 DFQATT and CDR2 SNEGSKA (reference sequence). The junction had 11 bases not matched to a gene; V was cut back by 6 bases and J by 6 bases. CDR3 coding DNA: TGCAGTGCCGCGCATAGCGGGGGGGCCCTGGATACGCAGTATTTT. Residues: CSAAHSGGALDTQYF.

The chain couples TRBV5-1 to TRBJ1-6, with 8 bases aligning to TRBD1. The CDR3 sequence is 16 residues long. J lost 3 bases, V lost 1 base, and 3 bases had no gene match. Germline V gene data show CDR1 as SGHRS and CDR2 as YFSETQ. The CDR3 is CASSLLGTGYNSPLHF. CDR3 sequence (DNA): TGCGCCAGCAGCTTGCTTGGGACAGGCTATAATTCACCCCTCCACTTT. Together with reference TRBV5-1 and TRBJ1-6, the CDR3 gives the full variable domain: KAGVTQTPRYLIKTRGQQVTLSCSPISGHRSVSWYQQTPGQGLQFLFEYFSETQRNKGNFPGRFSGRQFSNSRSEMNVSTLELGDSALYLCASSLLGTGYNSPLHFGNGTRLTVT.

This clonotype turned up a few times. The V call is TRBV12-3 or TRBV12-4, the J call TRBJ1-5; D might be TRBD1 (6 bases). V lost 8 bases to trimming and J lost 2 bases, with 10 bases between them. The length of the CDR3 is 13 residues. CDR3 residues: CASARQGNQPQHF. In DNA, the CDR3 is TGTGCCAGCGCTCGACAGGGCAATCAGCCCCAGCATTTT.